Listed here are 30 T cell receptor beta chains from one sample, sequenced in a study of naive and memory T cell subsets. The beta constant-region primer was an equimolar mix of two oligonucleotides covering TRBC1 and TRBC2. Four rounds of PCR amplified the ligated cDNA using nested alpha and beta constant-region primers plus SP2. In TCRdb, the UMI-ligation and nested PCR reads were re-called with MiXCR into one record per CDR3 protein. The data contain about 150,000 distinct CDR3 sequences, under 25% of them singletons. Which antigens these TCRs recognize remains unknown. General study findings and limits: Especially in CD8 cells, naive repertoires contained a few larger clonotypes, possibly CD45RA-re-expressing memory cells.

The sample consisted of naive CD4+ T cells from blood. The receptors stem from a human donor in good health.

This chain connects TRBV5-1 to TRBJ2-1, with D possibly being TRBD1 (6 bases). V was trimmed by 1 base and J by 7 bases, leaving 24 bases between them. This CDR3 region has 18 residues. CDR1 SGHRS and CDR2 YFSETQ come from the germline V gene. CDR3 in amino acids: CASSLRPRQDLLLNEQFF. CDR3 in DNA: TGCGCCAGCAGCTTGCGCCCCCGACAGGATCTTTTGTTGAATGAGCAGTTCTTC.

Many counts were recorded for this clonotype. The CDR3 region is CSVASRAGWLETQYF. CDR3 in DNA: TGCAGCGTTGCTTCCAGGGCTGGATGGTTAGAGACCCAGTACTTC. The chain carries TRBV29-1 and TRBJ2-5; maybe TRBD1 (5 bases). The germline V gene has CDR1 SQVTM and CDR2 ANQGSEA. Trimming removed 4 bases from V and 4 bases from J, with 19 bases in between. This CDR3 comprises 15 residues.

This clonotype was observed a handful of times. The chain recombines TRBV7-9 with TRBJ2-7; D not resolved. In germline, CDR1 is SEHNR, CDR2 FQNEAQ (reference sequence). V lost 4 bases and J lost 5, with 12 bases in between. This CDR3 is built from 13 residues. CDR3: CASSYDVGDEQYF. CDR3 in DNA: TGTGCCAGCAGCTACGACGTCGGCGACGAGCAGTACTTC.

This clonotype has only a few counts. V usage is TRBV3-1 and J usage is TRBJ2-3; D possibly corresponds to TRBD2 (5 bases). From germline, CDR1 is LGHDT and CDR2 YNNKEL (reference sequence). V was cut by 3 bases and J by 6 bases, with 16 bases left in between. This CDR3 has 15 amino acids. CDR3 in DNA: TGTGCCAGCAGCCATGGCGGCGGAGGTGGGGATACGCAGTATTTT. It encodes CASSHGGGGGDTQYF.

V usage is TRBV12-3 or TRBV12-4 and J usage is TRBJ2-1; D call uncertain. The CDR3 totals 12 residues. V was pared by 2 bases and J by 7 bases, with 6 bases between. The CDR3 coding sequence is TGTGCCAGCAGTTTACACGCGAATGAGCAGTTCTTC. It translates to CASSLHANEQFF.

CDR3 sequence: CASSEAGTVAAKNIQYF. CDR3 sequence (DNA): TGTGCCAGCAGTGAGGCAGGGACAGTGGCGGCCAAAAACATTCAGTACTTC. The V call is TRBV6-1, the J call TRBJ2-4; 7 bases are shared with TRBD1. Germline V lookup: CDR1 MNHNS, CDR2 SASEGT. The CDR3 sequence is 17 residues long. The V segment lost 3 bases and the J segment 1 base; nucleotides outside the gene matches: 9.

Written as DNA, the CDR3 is TGCGCCAGCAGCGCCTATACAGGGGACTACGAGCAGTACTTC. This gives the protein CASSAYTGDYEQYF. The chain has TRBV5-1 and TRBJ2-7; 7 positions agree with TRBD1. This CDR3 spans 14 amino acids. Germline V gene data show CDR1 as SGHRS and CDR2 as YFSETQ. Losses at the gene ends were 4 bases for V and 3 bases for J; bases not matched to a gene: 7.

This clonotype was observed a few times. This rearrangement joins TRBV29-1 to TRBJ2-1; the match to TRBD2 covers 11 bases. CDR3 length equals 16 residues. The V and J ends lost 6 bases and 3 bases, in that order; junction bases with no gene match: 10. Germline values: CDR1 SQVTM, CDR2 ANQGSEA. The CDR3 spells CSVPPPLAGGYNEQFF. Written as DNA, the CDR3 is TGCAGCGTCCCCCCCCCGCTAGCGGGGGGCTACAATGAGCAGTTCTTC.

In DNA, the CDR3 is TGTGCCAGCAAGCGGACAGGGTCTTCCTACGAGCAGTACTTC. Protein sequence: CASKRTGSSYEQYF. This sequence joins TRBV27 and TRBJ2-7; TRBD1 aligns across 8 bases. The J segment lost 1 base and the V segment lost 7 bases, leaving 6 bases of the junction unmatched. Germline CDR1 reads MNHEY; CDR2 reads SMNVEV (reference sequence). This CDR3 region has 14 residues.

V gene TRBV10-3 combines with J gene TRBJ2-3, with TRBD1 matching over 7 bases. V shed 2 bases and J 5 bases; nucleotides not matched to a gene: 7. The germline V gene has CDR1 ENHRY and CDR2 SYGVKD. The CDR3 contains 15 residues. CDR3 coding DNA: TGTGCCATCAGTGAGAGGGGGCTGAGTCAAGATACGCAGTATTTT. Encoded protein: CAISERGLSQDTQYF.

The chain carries TRBV5-1 and TRBJ2-7; 9 bases align to TRBD1. V was clipped by 4 bases and J by 1 base; unmatched bases: 6. The CDR3 runs to 15 residues. Germline V CDR1 and CDR2: SGHRS, YFSETQ. In nucleotides, the CDR3 is TGCGCCAGCAGCCAGGGGACAGGGATATCCTACGAGCAGTACTTC. Its protein product is CASSQGTGISYEQYF.

The chain has TRBV27 and TRBJ1-5; a possible D gene is TRBD1 (5 bases). V shed 5 bases and J shed 2 bases, with 7 bases lying between them. CDR3 size: 13 residues. Germline loops: CDR1 MNHEY, CDR2 SMNVEV (reference sequence). For the CDR3, the DNA is TGTGCCAGCAGTGCCAGGGGCAATCAGCCCCAGCATTTT. Its translation: CASSARGNQPQHF.

The chain links TRBV7-2 to TRBJ2-1; unclear D gene. V lost 0 bases, J lost 3 bases, and 0 bases lay in between. Germline V gene data show CDR1 as SGHTA and CDR2 as FQGNSA. The CDR3 is made up of 12 amino acids. In DNA, the CDR3 is TGTGCCAGCAGCTTAGCCTACAATGAGCAGTTCTTC. Protein: CASSLAYNEQFF.

This clonotype was detected a few times. This chain's CDR3 is CATSETAGQPQHF. CDR3 DNA: TGTGCCACCAGTGAAACCGCGGGGCAGCCCCAGCATTTT. V and J are TRBV24-1 and TRBJ1-5; D is unclear. Germline V CDR1 and CDR2: KGHDR, SFDVKD. The CDR3 runs 13 residues. Trimming removed 4 bases from V and 7 bases from J, with 10 bases in between.

In this sample, this clonotype turned up many times. The chain employs TRBV5-1 and TRBJ2-7, with D possibly being TRBD1 or TRBD2 (5 bases each). The V gene lost 1 base and the J gene lost 3 bases, with 11 bases spanning the gap. The germline gives CDR1 SGHRS, CDR2 YFSETQ. This CDR3 contains 14 residues. The CDR3 sequence: CASSLTTEGYEQYF. In DNA, the CDR3 is TGCGCCAGCAGCTTGACGACAGAGGGCTACGAGCAGTACTTC.

This clonotype was seen more than once but under ten times. The chain joins TRBV20-1 to TRBJ2-2, with unresolved D. The CDR3 runs to 13 residues. The V and J ends lost 4 bases and 2 bases respectively, with 8 bases between them. The germline V gene has CDR1 DFQATT and CDR2 SNEGSKA (reference sequence). This CDR3 reads CSAKGLNTGELFF. As DNA, the CDR3 is TGCAGTGCTAAAGGCTTAAACACCGGGGAGCTGTTTTTT.

This clonotype was picked up a small number of times. This rearrangement joins TRBV30 to TRBJ1-6, with D perhaps matching TRBD1 (5 bases). Germline CDR1 is GTSNPN and CDR2 is SVGIG (reference sequence). This CDR3 has 13 residues. Between the trimmed V and J ends, which lost 3 bases and 8 bases, there was a span of 11 bases. The CDR3 DNA is TGTGCCTGGAGCGGAACCAGGGATTCACCCCTCCACTTT. This translates into CAWSGTRDSPLHF.

This clonotype has only a few counts. The rearrangement joins TRBV28 to TRBJ2-3; TRBD2 is a possible D gene (5 bases). Looked up from germline, CDR1 is MDHEN and CDR2 is SYDVKM. Trimming removed 5 bases at V and 6 bases at J, with 12 bases between. CDR3 length: 13 residues. Here the CDR3 reads CASSPRQRDTQYF. The CDR3 DNA reads TGTGCCAGCAGTCCCCGTCAGCGGGATACGCAGTATTTT.

V is TRBV9 and J is TRBJ2-3; D possibly corresponds to TRBD1 (6 bases). The CDR3 sequence is 16 residues long. V lost 4 bases and J lost 4, with 19 bases in between. Per the germline V gene, CDR1 is SGDLS and CDR2 is YYNGEE. CDR3 DNA: TGTGCCAGCAGCTCAGAAGGGGGTTGGCTCGCAGATACGCAGTATTTT. Its protein is CASSSEGGWLADTQYF.

The gene calls are TRBV6-5 and TRBJ1-2, with 7 positions matching TRBD1. Trimming removed 0 bases from V and 6 bases from J; junction bases left unmatched: 7. The germline V gene has CDR1 MNHEY and CDR2 SVGAGI. This CDR3 has 15 amino acids. CDR3 bases: TGTGCCAGCAGTTACTCTCGACAGGGCCAGAATGGCTACACCTTC. Translated, it gives CASSYSRQGQNGYTF.

The chain links TRBV12-3 or TRBV12-4 to TRBJ2-2; the match to TRBD2 covers 11 bases. With 5 bases clipped from V and 1 base from J, the junction kept 9 bases outside the gene matches. This CDR3 is 18 amino acids long. The CDR3 DNA reads TGTGCCAGCAGTCGAGCCGGGACTAGCGGATTGAACACCGGGGAGCTGTTTTTT. Its translation: CASSRAGTSGLNTGELFF.

Turning to this clonotype: A much more abundant neighbour one base away suggests this may be a read error. The chain employs TRBV20-1 and TRBJ1-5; D gene uncertain. The length of the CDR3 is 14 residues. CDR1 is DFQATT and CDR2 is SNEGSKA in the germline V gene (reference sequence). The CDR3 DNA reads TGCAGAGCTAGATTAGCAGTGAGCAATCAGCCCCAGCATTTT. Residues: CRARLAVSNQPQHF.

Comments on this clonotype: A junction end diverges from the germline sequence, so it may reflect a read error. This sequence joins TRBV5-1 and TRBJ1-1; 7 bases fit TRBD1. The CDR3 is 13 amino acids. Germline V gene data show CDR1 as SGHRS and CDR2 as YFSETQ. Written as DNA, the CDR3 is TGCGCCAGCAGCTTGGAGGGACAGCTTGAAGCCTTCTTT. It yields the protein CASSLEGQLEAFF.

This chain joins TRBV24-1 and TRBJ1-2, with a weak D call TRBD1 (5 bases). Germline lookup yields CDR1 KGHDR and CDR2 SFDVKD. CDR3 length: 14 amino acids. V gave up 4 bases and J gave up 6 bases, with 14 bases separating them. Written as DNA, the CDR3 is TGTGCCACCAGTGACCCCGGGACCTTGGATGGCTACACCTTC. Translating it yields CATSDPGTLDGYTF.

The V gene is TRBV18, the J gene TRBJ2-3; TRBD2 matches 9 bases. Germline V gene lookup returns CDR1 KGHSH and CDR2 LQKENI. This CDR3 is 15 amino acids long. The ends lost 3 bases at V and 4 bases at J; junction bases unmatched: 5. CDR3 nucleotides: TGTGCCAGCTCACCTGTAGCGGGAGAGGCAGATACGCAGTATTTT. Amino acid sequence: CASSPVAGEADTQYF.

The chain uses TRBV7-9 and TRBJ1-1; D not resolved. V was pared by 3 bases and J by 4 bases, with 6 bases between. This CDR3 contains 12 residues. Germline V CDR1 and CDR2: SEHNR, FQNEAQ (reference sequence). The CDR3 loop reads CASSLTITEAFF. The CDR3 bases are TGTGCCAGCAGCTTGACCATCACTGAAGCTTTCTTT.

This clonotype turned up a few times. CDR3 residues: CASSQVGETQYF. The CDR3 bases are TGTGCCAGCAGCCAAGTGGGGGAGACCCAGTACTTC. This chain connects TRBV3-1 to TRBJ2-5; D not certain. Germline V lookup: CDR1 LGHDT, CDR2 YNNKEL (reference sequence). The CDR3 is 12 residues long. Trimming shortened V by 1 base and J by 5 bases, and 5 bases separated the two germline ends.

The gene calls are TRBV2 and TRBJ2-1; a weak D match, TRBD2 (5 bases). Between the trimmed V and J ends, which lost 3 bases and 4 bases, there was a span of 13 bases. Germline V gives CDR1 SNHLY, CDR2 FYNNEI. This CDR3 has 15 amino acids. CDR3 residues: CASSDRGSRYNEQFF. In DNA, the CDR3 is TGTGCCAGCAGTGATCGGGGTTCCCGTTACAATGAGCAGTTCTTC.

The sample holds a few counts of this clonotype. CDR3 nucleotide sequence: TGTGCCAGCAGTTACTCTACATACAGGGTTAACACTGAAGCTTTCTTT. It codes for CASSYSTYRVNTEAFF. This chain uses TRBV6-5 with TRBJ1-1; the D gene is possibly TRBD1 (6 bases). The CDR3 has 16 amino acids. CDR1 MNHEY and CDR2 SVGAGI come from the germline V gene. Trimming left V 0 bases short and J 2 bases short, with 13 bases between.

The V and J genes are TRBV20-1 and TRBJ1-1; no definite D call. The CDR3 extends over 16 amino acids. Germline values: CDR1 DFQATT, CDR2 SNEGSKA (reference sequence). Deletions cut 0 bases from V and 1 base from J, with 15 bases between. CDR3 nucleotide sequence: TGCAGTGCTAGAGATAGGTCCGGACTGAAGAACACTGAAGCTTTCTTT. Protein product: CSARDRSGLKNTEAFF.